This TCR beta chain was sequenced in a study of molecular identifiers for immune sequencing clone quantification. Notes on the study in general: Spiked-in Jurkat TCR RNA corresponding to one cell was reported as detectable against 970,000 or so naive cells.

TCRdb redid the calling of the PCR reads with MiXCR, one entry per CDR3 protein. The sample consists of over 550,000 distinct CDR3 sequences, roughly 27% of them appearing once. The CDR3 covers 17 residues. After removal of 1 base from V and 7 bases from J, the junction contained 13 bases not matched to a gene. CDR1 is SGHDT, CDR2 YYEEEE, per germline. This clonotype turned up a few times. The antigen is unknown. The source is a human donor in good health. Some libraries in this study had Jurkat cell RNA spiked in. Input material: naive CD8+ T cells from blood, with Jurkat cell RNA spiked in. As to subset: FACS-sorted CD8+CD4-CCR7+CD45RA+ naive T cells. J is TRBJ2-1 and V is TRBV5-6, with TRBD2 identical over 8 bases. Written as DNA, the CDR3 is TGTGCCAGCAGCTTGTGGTTCGCCGCGGGAGGAAGGAATGAGCAGTTCTTC. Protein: CASSLWFAAGGRNEQFF.